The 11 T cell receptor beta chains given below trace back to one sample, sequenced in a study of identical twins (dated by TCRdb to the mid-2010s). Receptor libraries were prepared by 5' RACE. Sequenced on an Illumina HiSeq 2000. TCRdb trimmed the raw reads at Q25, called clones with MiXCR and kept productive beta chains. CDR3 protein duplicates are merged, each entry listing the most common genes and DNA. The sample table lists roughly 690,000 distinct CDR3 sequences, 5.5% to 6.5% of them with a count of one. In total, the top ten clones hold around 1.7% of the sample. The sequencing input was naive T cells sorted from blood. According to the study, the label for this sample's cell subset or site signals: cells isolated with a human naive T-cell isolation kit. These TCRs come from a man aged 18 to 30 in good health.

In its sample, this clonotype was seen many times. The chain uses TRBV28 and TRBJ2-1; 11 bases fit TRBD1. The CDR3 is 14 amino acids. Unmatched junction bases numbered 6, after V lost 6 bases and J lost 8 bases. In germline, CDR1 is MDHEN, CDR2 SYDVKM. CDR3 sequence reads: CASSRDRGVDEQFF. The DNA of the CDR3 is TGTGCCAGCAGCCGGGACAGGGGGGTGGATGAGCAGTTCTTC.

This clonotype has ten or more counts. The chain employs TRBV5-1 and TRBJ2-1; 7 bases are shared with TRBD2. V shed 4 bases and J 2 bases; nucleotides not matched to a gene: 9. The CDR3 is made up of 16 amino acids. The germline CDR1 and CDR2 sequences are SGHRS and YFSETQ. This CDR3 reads CASSPGLDRAYNEQFF. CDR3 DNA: TGCGCCAGCAGCCCCGGACTAGACAGAGCCTACAATGAGCAGTTCTTC.

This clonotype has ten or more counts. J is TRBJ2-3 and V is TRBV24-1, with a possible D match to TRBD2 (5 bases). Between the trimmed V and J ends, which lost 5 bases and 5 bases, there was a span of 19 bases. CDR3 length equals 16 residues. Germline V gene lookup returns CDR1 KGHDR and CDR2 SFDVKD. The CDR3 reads CATSVNGLALGDTQYF. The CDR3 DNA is TGTGCCACCAGTGTGAACGGCCTAGCCCTCGGAGATACGCAGTATTTT.

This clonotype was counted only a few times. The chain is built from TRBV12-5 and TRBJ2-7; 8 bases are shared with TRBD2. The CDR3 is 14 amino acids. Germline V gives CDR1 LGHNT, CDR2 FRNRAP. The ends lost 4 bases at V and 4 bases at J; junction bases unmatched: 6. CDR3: CASGWGPGGYEQYV. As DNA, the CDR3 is TGTGCTAGTGGTTGGGGGCCGGGGGGGTACGAGCAGTACGTC.

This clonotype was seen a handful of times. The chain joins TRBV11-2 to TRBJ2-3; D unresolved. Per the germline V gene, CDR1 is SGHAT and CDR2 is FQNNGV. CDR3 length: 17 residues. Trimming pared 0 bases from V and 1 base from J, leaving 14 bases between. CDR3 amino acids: CASSLEVFTDRTDTQYF. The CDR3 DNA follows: TGTGCCAGCAGCTTAGAGGTTTTTACTGATCGCACAGATACGCAGTATTTT.

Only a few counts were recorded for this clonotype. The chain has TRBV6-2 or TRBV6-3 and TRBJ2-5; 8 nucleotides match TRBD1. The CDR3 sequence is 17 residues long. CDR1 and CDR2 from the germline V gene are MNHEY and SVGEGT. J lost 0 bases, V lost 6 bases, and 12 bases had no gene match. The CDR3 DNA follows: TGTGCCAGCAGCCGACGCCAGGGGGCACGATACCAAGAGACCCAGTACTTC. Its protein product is CASSRRQGARYQETQYF.

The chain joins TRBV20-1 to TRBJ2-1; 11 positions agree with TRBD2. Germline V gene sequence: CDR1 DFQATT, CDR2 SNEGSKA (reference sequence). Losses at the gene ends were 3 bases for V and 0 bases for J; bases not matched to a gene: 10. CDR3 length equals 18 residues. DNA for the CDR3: TGCAGTGCTAGGGGCAGGGGTAGCGGGAGGGCCTCCTACAATGAGCAGTTCTTC. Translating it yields CSARGRGSGRASYNEQFF.

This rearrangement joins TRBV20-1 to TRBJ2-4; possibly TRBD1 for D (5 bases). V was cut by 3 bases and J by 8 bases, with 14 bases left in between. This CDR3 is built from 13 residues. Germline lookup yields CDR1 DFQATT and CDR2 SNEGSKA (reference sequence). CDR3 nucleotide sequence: TGCAGTGCTAGTAGGCAGGGCGTTGACATTCAGTACTTC. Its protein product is CSASRQGVDIQYF.

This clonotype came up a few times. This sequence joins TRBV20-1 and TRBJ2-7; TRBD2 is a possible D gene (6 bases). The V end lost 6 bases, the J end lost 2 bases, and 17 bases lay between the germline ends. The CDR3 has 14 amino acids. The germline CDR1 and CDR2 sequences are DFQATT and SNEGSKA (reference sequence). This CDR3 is CSARGGTVAYEQYF. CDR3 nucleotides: TGCAGTGCACGGGGCGGGACGGTGGCCTACGAGCAGTACTTC.

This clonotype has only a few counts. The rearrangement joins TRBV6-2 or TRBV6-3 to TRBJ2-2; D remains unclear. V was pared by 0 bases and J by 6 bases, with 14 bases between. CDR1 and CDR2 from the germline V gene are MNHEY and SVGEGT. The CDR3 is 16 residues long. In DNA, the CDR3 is TGTGCCAGCAGTTACTCGAGCCTGGTCGTCTCCGGGGAGCTGTTTTTT. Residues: CASSYSSLVVSGELFF.

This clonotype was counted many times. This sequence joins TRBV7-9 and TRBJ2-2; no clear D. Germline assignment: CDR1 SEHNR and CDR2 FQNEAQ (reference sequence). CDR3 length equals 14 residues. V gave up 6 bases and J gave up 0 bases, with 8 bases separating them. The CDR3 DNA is TGTGCCAGCAGGGCGAAGGCGAACACCGGGGAGCTGTTTTTT. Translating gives CASRAKANTGELFF.